This record looks at one T cell receptor beta chain sequence and its context. Template switching introduced UMIs that contain a 6-nucleotide sample barcode. TCRdb reprocessed the 5' RACE reads and stores each CDR3 protein as one record, lacking DNA. The listing contains 300,000 to 350,000 distinct CDR3 sequences. The CDR3 loop spans 12 amino acids. CDR1 is SQVTM, CDR2 ANQGSEA, per germline. This specimen belongs to a study of monozygotic twins with inflammatory bowel disease. This clonotype originated in a human donor with ulcerative colitis or Crohn's disease, or a healthy co-twin of an affected twin (not recorded which). The specimen was blood. The rearrangement links TRBV29-1 to TRBJ2-1; with no DNA, the TCRdb D assignment of TRBD1 cannot be verified. The CDR3 reads CSVEGAYNEQFF.